This is a list of T cell receptor beta chains from one sample in a study of shared clonotypes between healthy human individuals. Repertoires were generated with immunoSEQ multiplex PCR, while TCRdb's copy carries only in-frame clones and drops some. The repertoire holds about 490,000 clones, with about 72% as singletons. Sample: PBMCs. The receptors were gathered from a woman in her thirties or forties in good health. Some clones in this sample may be carry-over from other donors' samples. CDR3s include the opening cysteine and the closing phenylalanine or tryptophan. The D gene is left open where the match is weak. Expanded clones are given a class, and other clones once, few, many or no size at all.

>once|TRBJ1-2|NA|TRBV10-3
CAISDSRDEANYGYTF
TGTGCCATCAGTGATTCCAGGGATGAAGCTAACTATGGCTACACCTTC
>NA|TRBJ2-5|TRBD1|TRBV6-1
CASSLLGQQETQYF
TGTGCCAGCAGTCTTCTGGGACAGCAAGAGACCCAGTACTTC
>NA|TRBJ2-3|NA|TRBV6-1
CASSEQLADKTDTQYF
TGTGCCAGCAGTGAGCAGTTAGCGGATAAAACAGATACGCAGTATTTT
>NA|TRBJ2-7|TRBD2|TRBV25-1
CASSQAGVYEQYF
TGTGCCAGCAGCCAAGCGGGAGTATACGAGCAGTACTTC
>NA|TRBJ1-5|NA|TRBV4-2
CASSQDLTGTQPQHF
TGTGCCAGCAGCCAAGATTTAACAGGTACGCAGCCCCAGCATTTT
>NA|TRBJ2-7|TRBD2|TRBV28
CASRRLAGAYEQYF
TGTGCCAGCAGAAGACTAGCGGGAGCCTACGAGCAGTACTTC
>NA|TRBJ2-1|NA|TRBV11-2
CASSPLLGVVEEQFF
TGTGCCAGCAGTCCCCTTTTGGGTGTCGTTGAAGAGCAGTTCTTC
>NA|TRBJ2-5|TRBD2|TRBV18
CASSRTSGSQETQYF
TGTGCCAGCTCACGGACTAGCGGGAGCCAAGAGACCCAGTACTTC
>NA|TRBJ1-2|NA|TRBV29-1
CSVDIIGGYGYTF
TGCAGCGTTGATATCATTGGGGGCTATGGCTACACCTTC
>few|TRBJ2-1|TRBD2|TRBV4-2
CASSQDGGRAYNEQFF
TGTGCCAGCAGCCAAGATGGCGGGAGAGCCTACAATGAGCAGTTCTTC
>NA|TRBJ2-4|NA|TRBV27
CASSLSWANYIQYF
TGTGCCAGCAGTTTATCATGGGCCAATTACATTCAGTACTTC
>NA|TRBJ2-7|TRBD2|TRBV19
CASSKLATGYEQYF
TGTGCCAGTAGTAAACTAGCGACGGGGTACGAGCAGTACTTC
>NA|TRBJ2-3|TRBD1|TRBV5-1
CASSLDRGLPDTQYF
TGCGCCAGCAGCTTGGACAGGGGGTTACCAGATACGCAGTATTTT
>NA|TRBJ1-5|TRBD1|TRBV7-8
CASSKNRDRGNQPQHF
TGTGCCAGCAGCAAGAACCGGGACAGGGGCAATCAGCCCCAGCATTTT
>NA|TRBJ1-2|NA|TRBV2
CASTDNYGYTF
TGTGCCAGCACAGATAACTATGGCTACACCTTC
>NA|TRBJ2-7|TRBD2|TRBV7-8
CASSLGGSGAYEQYF
TGTGCCAGCAGCCTAGGTGGGAGCGGGGCCTACGAGCAGTACTTC
>NA|TRBJ1-1|NA|TRBV7-9
CASSFDRTTEAFF
TGTGCCAGCAGCTTCGACCGCACCACTGAAGCTTTCTTT
>NA|TRBJ2-3|TRBD2|TRBV25-1
CASSGLAGDTQYF
TGTGCCAGCAGCGGACTAGCGGGAGATACGCAGTATTTT
>once|TRBJ2-3|NA|TRBV19
CASSIGRTDTQYF
TGTGCCAGTAGTATTGGGAGAACAGATACGCAGTATTTT
>NA|TRBJ2-5|NA|TRBV7-9
CASNVGGTQETQYF
TGTGCCAGCAACGTTGGGGGCACTCAAGAGACCCAGTACTTC
>NA|TRBJ2-2|NA|TRBV25-1
CASSGPNSNTGELFF
TGTGCCAGCAGTGGACCGAACTCGAACACCGGGGAGCTGTTTTTT
>NA|TRBJ1-2|NA|TRBV27
CASRMGVGYSTAYGYTF
TGTGCCAGCAGGATGGGGGTGGGGTATTCCACGGCGTATGGCTACACCTTC
>NA|TRBJ1-1|NA|TRBV19
CASINLGGVYGTEAFF
TGTGCCAGCATAAACCTGGGGGGAGTATACGGCACTGAAGCTTTCTTT
>NA|TRBJ2-1|NA|TRBV5-1
CASSPSGGEQFF
TGCGCCAGCAGCCCGAGTGGAGGGGAGCAGTTCTTC
>NA|TRBJ2-1|TRBD2|TRBV7-2
CASSLAWGSGGEQFF
TGTGCCAGCAGCTTAGCTTGGGGTAGCGGGGGTGAGCAGTTCTTC
>few|TRBJ1-4|NA|TRBV2
CASSESGARTNEKLFF
TGTGCCAGCAGTGAGTCCGGGGCGCGAACTAATGAAAAACTGTTTTTT
>NA|TRBJ2-1|NA|TRBV4-1
CASSQDMRGGRDEQFF
TGCGCCAGCAGCCAAGATATGAGGGGGGGCCGGGATGAGCAGTTCTTC
>NA|TRBJ2-5|TRBD2|TRBV6-1
CASTLAGGETQYF
TGTGCCAGCACCCTAGCGGGAGGTGAGACCCAGTACTTC